The rows below give T cell receptor beta chains drawn from one sample of a study of cytomegalovirus exposure and HLA in healthy donors. TCRdb's copy holds only in-frame clones and misses some; the assay was immunoSEQ multiplex PCR. The sample holds some 220,000 clones, more than 75% seen once. The sequenced material came from PBMCs. These receptors were obtained from a girl aged 2 to 10 in good health and CMV-seronegative. Each CDR3 is given with its conserved first and last residue. The D gene is left open where the match is weak. Part of the rows lack a size; the others show once, few, many or a class for expanded clones.

J: TRBJ2-7
D: TRBD1
V: TRBV5-1
size: NA
CDR3: CASSLEWGDRDLLEQYF
DNA: TGCGCCAGCAGCTTGGAGTGGGGGGACAGGGACCTCCTCGAGCAGTACTTC

J: TRBJ1-2
D: NA
V: TRBV6-1
size: NA
CDR3: CASSESPGSYGYTF
DNA: TGTGCCAGCAGTGAATCTCCGGGGTCCTATGGCTACACCTTC

J: TRBJ1-3
D: NA
V: TRBV15
size: NA
CDR3: CATQGSGNTIYF
DNA: TGTGCCACCCAGGGATCCGGAAACACCATATATTTT

J: TRBJ2-3
D: TRBD1
V: TRBV29-1
size: few
CDR3: CSVSPLTGKFVDTQYF
DNA: TGCAGCGTTTCACCCCTGACAGGGAAATTTGTTGATACGCAGTATTTT

J: TRBJ1-5
D: TRBD1
V: TRBV5-1
size: NA
CDR3: CASSLGQGQPQHF
DNA: TGCGCCAGCAGCTTGGGACAGGGTCAGCCCCAGCATTTT

J: TRBJ2-7
D: NA
V: TRBV6-5
size: NA
CDR3: CASSRDSPPSYEQYF
DNA: TGTGCCAGCAGTCGCGACAGTCCCCCCTCCTACGAGCAGTACTTC

J: TRBJ2-7
D: TRBD2
V: TRBV19
size: NA
CDR3: CASSRGGVPYEQYF
DNA: TGTGCCAGTAGTAGGGGAGGGGTCCCCTACGAGCAGTACTTC

J: TRBJ2-3
D: TRBD2
V: TRBV2
size: NA
CDR3: CASRQHPLAGVFSDTQYF
DNA: TGTGCCAGCAGGCAACACCCACTAGCGGGGGTATTCTCAGATACGCAGTATTTT

J: TRBJ2-7
D: TRBD2
V: TRBV19
size: NA
CDR3: CASSIGLAGRNEQYF
DNA: TGTGCCAGTAGTATAGGACTAGCGGGACGGAACGAGCAGTACTTC

J: TRBJ2-2
D: NA
V: TRBV6-6
size: NA
CDR3: CASSYPGTRFEELFF
DNA: TGTGCCAGCAGTTACCCCGGGACTCGGTTTGAGGAGCTGTTTTTT

J: TRBJ2-7
D: TRBD2
V: TRBV5-1
size: NA
CDR3: CASSYTSGATSSYEQYF
DNA: TGCGCCAGCAGCTATACTAGCGGGGCAACGAGCTCCTACGAGCAGTACTTC

J: TRBJ2-7
D: TRBD1
V: TRBV6-5
size: NA
CDR3: CASRGGTGTYEQYF
DNA: TGTGCCAGCAGAGGGGGGACAGGGACCTACGAGCAGTACTTC

J: TRBJ2-1
D: NA
V: TRBV10-3
size: NA
CDR3: CATRLDKTHNEQFF
DNA: TGTGCCACTCGACTAGACAAAACGCACAATGAGCAGTTCTTC